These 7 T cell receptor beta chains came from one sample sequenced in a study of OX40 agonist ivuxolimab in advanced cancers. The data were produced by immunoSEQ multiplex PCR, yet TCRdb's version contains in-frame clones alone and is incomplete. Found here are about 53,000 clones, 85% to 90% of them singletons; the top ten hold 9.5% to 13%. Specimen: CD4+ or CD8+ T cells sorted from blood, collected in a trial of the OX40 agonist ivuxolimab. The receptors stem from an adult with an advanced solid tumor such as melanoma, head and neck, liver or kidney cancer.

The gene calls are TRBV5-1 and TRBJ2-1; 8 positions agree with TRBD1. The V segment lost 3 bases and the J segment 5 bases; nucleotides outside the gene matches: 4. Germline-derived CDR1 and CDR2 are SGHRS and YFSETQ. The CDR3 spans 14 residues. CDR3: CASSSGDRNNEQFF. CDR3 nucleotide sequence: TGCGCCAGCAGCTCCGGGGACAGGAACAATGAGCAGTTCTTC.

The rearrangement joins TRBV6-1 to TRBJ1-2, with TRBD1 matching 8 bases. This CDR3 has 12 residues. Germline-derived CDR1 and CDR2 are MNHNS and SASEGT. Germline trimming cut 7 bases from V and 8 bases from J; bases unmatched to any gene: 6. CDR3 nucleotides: TGTGCCAGCACCTTGGACAGGGAAGGCTACACCTTC. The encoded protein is CASTLDREGYTF.

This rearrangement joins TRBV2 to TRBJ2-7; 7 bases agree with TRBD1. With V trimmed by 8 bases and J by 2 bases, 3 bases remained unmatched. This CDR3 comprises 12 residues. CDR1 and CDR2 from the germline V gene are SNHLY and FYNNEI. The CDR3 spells CASRDRPYEQYF. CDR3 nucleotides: TGTGCCAGCCGGGACAGACCCTACGAGCAGTACTTC.

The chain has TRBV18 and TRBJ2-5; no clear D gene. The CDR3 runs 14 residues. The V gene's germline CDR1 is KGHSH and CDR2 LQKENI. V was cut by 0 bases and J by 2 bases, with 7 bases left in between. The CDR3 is CASSPPGRQETQYF. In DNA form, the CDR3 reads TGTGCCAGCTCACCACCGGGCAGGCAAGAGACCCAGTACTTC.

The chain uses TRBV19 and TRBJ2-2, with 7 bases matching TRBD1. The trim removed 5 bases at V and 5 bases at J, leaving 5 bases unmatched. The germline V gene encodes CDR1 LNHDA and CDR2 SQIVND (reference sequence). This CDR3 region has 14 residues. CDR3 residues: CASSGTARTGELFF. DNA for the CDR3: TGTGCCAGTAGTGGGACAGCTAGAACCGGGGAGCTGTTTTTT.

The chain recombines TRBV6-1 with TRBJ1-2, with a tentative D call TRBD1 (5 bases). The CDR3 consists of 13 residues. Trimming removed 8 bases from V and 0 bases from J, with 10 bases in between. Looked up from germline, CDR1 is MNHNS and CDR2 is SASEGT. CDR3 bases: TGTGCCAGCTGGGGGATTTCTAACTATGGCTACACCTTC. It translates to CASWGISNYGYTF.

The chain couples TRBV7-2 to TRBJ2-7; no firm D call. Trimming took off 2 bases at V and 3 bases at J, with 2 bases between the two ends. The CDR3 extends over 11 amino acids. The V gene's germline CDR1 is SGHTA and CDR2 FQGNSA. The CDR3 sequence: CASSLFYEQYF. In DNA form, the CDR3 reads TGTGCCAGCAGCTTATTCTACGAGCAGTACTTC.